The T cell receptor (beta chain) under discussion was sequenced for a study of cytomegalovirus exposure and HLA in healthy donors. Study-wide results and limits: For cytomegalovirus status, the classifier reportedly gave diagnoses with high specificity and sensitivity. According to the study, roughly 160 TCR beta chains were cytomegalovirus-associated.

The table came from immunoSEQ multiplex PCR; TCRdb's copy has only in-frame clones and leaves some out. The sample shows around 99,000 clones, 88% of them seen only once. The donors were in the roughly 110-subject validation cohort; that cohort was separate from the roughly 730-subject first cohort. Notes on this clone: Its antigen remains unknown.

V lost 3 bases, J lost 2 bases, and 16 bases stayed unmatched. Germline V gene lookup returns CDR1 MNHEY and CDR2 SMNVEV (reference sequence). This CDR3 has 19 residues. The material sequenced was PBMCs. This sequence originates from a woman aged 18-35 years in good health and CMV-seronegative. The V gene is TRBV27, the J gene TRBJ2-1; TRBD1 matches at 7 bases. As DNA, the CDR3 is TGTGCCAGCAGTTTCGTGGGACAGACTACCCTGCGCCCCTACAATGAGCAGTTCTTC. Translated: CASSFVGQTTLRPYNEQFF.